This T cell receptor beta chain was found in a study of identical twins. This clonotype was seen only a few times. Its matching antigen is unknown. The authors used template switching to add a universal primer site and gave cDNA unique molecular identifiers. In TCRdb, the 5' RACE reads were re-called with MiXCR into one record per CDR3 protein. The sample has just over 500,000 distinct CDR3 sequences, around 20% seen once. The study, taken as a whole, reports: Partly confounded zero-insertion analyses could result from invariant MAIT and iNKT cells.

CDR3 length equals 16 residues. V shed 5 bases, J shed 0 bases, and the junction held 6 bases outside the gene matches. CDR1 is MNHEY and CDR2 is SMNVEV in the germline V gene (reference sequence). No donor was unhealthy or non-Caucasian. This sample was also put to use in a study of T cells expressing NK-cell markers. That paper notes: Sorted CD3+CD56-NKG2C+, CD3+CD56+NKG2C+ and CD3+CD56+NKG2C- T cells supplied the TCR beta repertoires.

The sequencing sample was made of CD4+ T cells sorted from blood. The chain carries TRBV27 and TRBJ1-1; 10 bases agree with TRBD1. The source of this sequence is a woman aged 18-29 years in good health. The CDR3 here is CASSRRDRGLNTEAFF. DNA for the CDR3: TGTGCCAGCAGTCGCCGGGACAGGGGACTGAACACTGAAGCTTTCTTT.